This is a list of T cell receptor beta chains from one sample in a study of blood T cells in healthy people across ages. TCRdb fed the 5' RACE reads into MiXCR, producing one record per CDR3 protein. Among some 1.6 million distinct CDR3 sequences listed, about 35% were seen once. Sequencing input: blood. The receptors shown here come from a woman younger than 45 in good health. Both conserved end residues are part of each CDR3. Fields, in order: CDR3 DNA, CDR3 protein, V gene, clone size, J gene, D gene. D genes are given only for firm matches. Clone size is stated in some rows and not others, as once, few, many or a class when expanded.

DNA: TGTGCCAGCAGCCAAAGGGGAAAGCAGGGAGAGACCCAGTACTTC
CDR3: CASSQRGKQGETQYF
V: TRBV3-1
size: few
J: TRBJ2-5
D: -

DNA: TGCGCCAGCAGCCTTAGATTGGGGCCCTCGGATACGCAGTATTTT
CDR3: CASSLRLGPSDTQYF
V: TRBV5-1
size: -
J: TRBJ2-3
D: -

DNA: TGCAGCGTTGGAAATCTAGCCCTGAACGAGCAGTACTTC
CDR3: CSVGNLALNEQYF
V: TRBV29-1
size: -
J: TRBJ2-7
D: -

DNA: TGTGCCAGCAGCCAAGATTGGGGACAGGGGACTGGGACCCAGTACTTC
CDR3: CASSQDWGQGTGTQYF
V: TRBV4-2
size: -
J: TRBJ2-5
D: TRBD1

DNA: TGTGCCAGCAGTTCTCATCAGGGCAACTACAATGAGCAGTTCTTC
CDR3: CASSSHQGNYNEQFF
V: TRBV27
size: few
J: TRBJ2-1
D: -

DNA: TGTGCCAGCAGCCAAGGTGGACTCATGAAAAGCACAGATACGCAGTATTTT
CDR3: CASSQGGLMKSTDTQYF
V: TRBV3-1
size: -
J: TRBJ2-3
D: -

DNA: TGCGCCAGCAGTGCGGCCGGGACAGCCCAAGAGCAGTACTTC
CDR3: CASSAAGTAQEQYF
V: TRBV10-2
size: -
J: TRBJ2-5
D: TRBD1

DNA: TGTGCCAGCTCACCTCGACAGGGTTCTAGTGAGCAGTTCTTC
CDR3: CASSPRQGSSEQFF
V: TRBV18
size: -
J: TRBJ2-1
D: TRBD1

DNA: TGTGCCATCCTGGACGTACGAGGATACAATGAGCAGTACTTC
CDR3: CAILDVRGYNEQYF
V: TRBV7-2
size: -
J: TRBJ2-5
D: -

DNA: TGTGCCAGCAACCACCTCTCTGGAAACACCATATATTTT
CDR3: CASNHLSGNTIYF
V: TRBV12-3/TRBV12-4
size: -
J: TRBJ1-3
D: -

DNA: TGCGCCAGCAGCGAATGGACTAGCGGGGGGTACAATGAGCAGTTCTTC
CDR3: CASSEWTSGGYNEQFF
V: TRBV4-1
size: few
J: TRBJ2-1
D: TRBD2

DNA: TGTGCCAGTAGTGGGGCGGACAGGGGTAATCAGCCCCAGCATTTT
CDR3: CASSGADRGNQPQHF
V: TRBV19
size: -
J: TRBJ1-5
D: TRBD1

DNA: TGTGCCACCAGACGGGGGATCACTGGAAACACCATATATTTT
CDR3: CATRRGITGNTIYF
V: TRBV15
size: -
J: TRBJ1-3
D: -

DNA: TGCAGTGCTAGAGACCCCGGGACAGGGAATTCACCCCTCCACTTT
CDR3: CSARDPGTGNSPLHF
V: TRBV20-1
size: once
J: TRBJ1-6
D: TRBD1

DNA: TGCAGTGCTAGAGATGGTGGGGGGGGTACTGAAGCTTTCTTT
CDR3: CSARDGGGGTEAFF
V: TRBV20-1
size: few
J: TRBJ1-1
D: -

DNA: TGCGCCAGCAGCCTAGGACAGCAAGCCTCTTATGGCTACACCTTC
CDR3: CASSLGQQASYGYTF
V: TRBV5-1
size: -
J: TRBJ1-2
D: -

DNA: TGTGCCAGCAGTGAGAGGGGAAGGCAGCCCCAGCATTTT
CDR3: CASSERGRQPQHF
V: TRBV6-1
size: -
J: TRBJ1-5
D: -

DNA: TGTGCCACAGCAACCGGGAACTACAATGAGCAGTTCTTC
CDR3: CATATGNYNEQFF
V: TRBV24-1
size: -
J: TRBJ2-1
D: -

DNA: TGTGCCATCAGATTAACAGGGGGCACAGATACGCAGTATTTT
CDR3: CAIRLTGGTDTQYF
V: TRBV10-3
size: few
J: TRBJ2-3
D: TRBD1

DNA: TGTGCCAGCAGCCAAGATTTCCTTACGGTAGATACGCAGTATTTT
CDR3: CASSQDFLTVDTQYF
V: TRBV4-2
size: few
J: TRBJ2-3
D: -

DNA: TGTGCCAGCAGTTACTCGTGGGGGATAGATACGCAGTATTTT
CDR3: CASSYSWGIDTQYF
V: TRBV6-2/TRBV6-3
size: -
J: TRBJ2-3
D: -

DNA: TGCAGTGCTAGAGATCTGCCGACAGGGTATGGCTACACCTTC
CDR3: CSARDLPTGYGYTF
V: TRBV20-1
size: -
J: TRBJ1-2
D: TRBD1

DNA: TGTGCCAGTGGGACAGGGCAGGGGAATGAGCAGTTCTTC
CDR3: CASGTGQGNEQFF
V: TRBV12-3/TRBV12-4
size: few
J: TRBJ2-1
D: TRBD1

DNA: TGCGCCAGCAGCCCTCAAACTAATGAAAAACTGTTTTTT
CDR3: CASSPQTNEKLFF
V: TRBV5-1
size: once
J: TRBJ1-4
D: -

DNA: TGCGCCAGCAGCATACACCCCACCCGGCCCCAGCATTTT
CDR3: CASSIHPTRPQHF
V: TRBV4-1
size: few
J: TRBJ1-5
D: -

DNA: TGTGCCAGCAGTTTATCGAAGCTTAAGGGTGAAGCTTTCTTT
CDR3: CASSLSKLKGEAFF
V: TRBV27
size: -
J: TRBJ1-1
D: -

DNA: TGCGCCAGCAGCTTGGGGTCTGCCCGAGGGGCCGGGGAGCTGTTTTTT
CDR3: CASSLGSARGAGELFF
V: TRBV5-1
size: many
J: TRBJ2-2
D: -

DNA: TGTGCCAGCAGCCTCCCACCTGGGGATACGCAGTATTTT
CDR3: CASSLPPGDTQYF
V: TRBV7-9
size: -
J: TRBJ2-3
D: -

DNA: TGTGCCAGCAGCTCCCCCATTAACACAGATACGCAGTATTTT
CDR3: CASSSPINTDTQYF
V: TRBV27
size: -
J: TRBJ2-3
D: -

DNA: TGTGCCAGCAGCAAAGGACGAGTAAGGCGGCGGGAGTGTTACGAGCAGTACTTC
CDR3: CASSKGRVRRRECYEQYF
V: TRBV21-1
size: few
J: TRBJ2-7
D: -

DNA: TGTGCCAGCAGTTTGGTATTGGGGGCTCTCGCTGAAGCTTTCTTT
CDR3: CASSLVLGALAEAFF
V: TRBV12-3/TRBV12-4
size: -
J: TRBJ1-1
D: -

DNA: TGTGCCAGCAGCGGAGGATCAAGCTCCTACGAGCAGTACTTC
CDR3: CASSGGSSSYEQYF
V: TRBV5-5
size: -
J: TRBJ2-7
D: -

DNA: TGTGCCAGTGAGGGAGACACCATATATTTT
CDR3: CASEGDTIYF
V: TRBV7-6
size: -
J: TRBJ1-3
D: -

DNA: TGTGCCAGCAGTGACGGAACTAGAAAGGAGACCCAGTACTTC
CDR3: CASSDGTRKETQYF
V: TRBV28
size: -
J: TRBJ2-5
D: -

DNA: TGCGCCAGCACTATACATCTCAGCCCGCTAGCGGGAAACACCGGGGAGCTGTTTTTT
CDR3: CASTIHLSPLAGNTGELFF
V: TRBV10-2
size: once
J: TRBJ2-2
D: TRBD2

DNA: TGTGCCAGCAGTGTTCAGGGGCAGAGTAATAATTCACCCCTCCACTTT
CDR3: CASSVQGQSNNSPLHF
V: TRBV2
size: -
J: TRBJ1-6
D: -

DNA: TGTGCCAGCAGCCGAGGAAATGAAAAACTGTTTTTT
CDR3: CASSRGNEKLFF
V: TRBV4-2
size: -
J: TRBJ1-4
D: -

DNA: TGCGCCAGCAGCCAAGACAGCCTTCCAATGGATACGCAGTATTTT
CDR3: CASSQDSLPMDTQYF
V: TRBV4-1
size: -
J: TRBJ2-3
D: -

DNA: TGTGCCAGCAGCTATTCTAGCGGGGCGCGTGAGCAGTTCTTC
CDR3: CASSYSSGAREQFF
V: TRBV3-1
size: many
J: TRBJ2-1
D: TRBD2

DNA: TGTGCCAGCAGTTTAGCGGGGATATACACTGAAGCTTTCTTT
CDR3: CASSLAGIYTEAFF
V: TRBV12-3/TRBV12-4
size: -
J: TRBJ1-1
D: -

DNA: TGTGCCAGCAGTTTACGGGGCTCCCTCTACGAGCAGTACTTC
CDR3: CASSLRGSLYEQYF
V: TRBV27
size: few
J: TRBJ2-7
D: -

DNA: TGTGCCAGCAGCTTATTTAGAGGGGTAGGGAACACTGAATCTTTCTTT
CDR3: CASSLFRGVGNTESFF
V: TRBV7-9
size: -
J: TRBJ1-1
D: -

DNA: TGTGCCAGCAGCTTAGGTCATATTTACGAGCAGTACTTC
CDR3: CASSLGHIYEQYF
V: TRBV11-2
size: many
J: TRBJ2-7
D: -

DNA: TGTGCCAGCAGTACCGTGCGGGATACGCAGTATTTT
CDR3: CASSTVRDTQYF
V: TRBV6-2/TRBV6-3
size: few
J: TRBJ2-3
D: -

DNA: TGTGCCAGCAGCCGAGTGGTCTTATTCTCCTACAATGAGCAGTTCTTC
CDR3: CASSRVVLFSYNEQFF
V: TRBV7-9
size: few
J: TRBJ2-1
D: -

DNA: TGCAGTGCTAGGGACAGATACACTGAAGCTTTCTTT
CDR3: CSARDRYTEAFF
V: TRBV20-1
size: -
J: TRBJ1-1
D: -